Here is one TCR beta chain with its context. Its specific antigen is unknown. Within one base of it there is no much larger clone, and no base qualities were kept. The V end gives up 5 bases and the J end 1 base, leaving 1 base in the junction not matched to a gene. Its CDR3 holds 15 amino acids, cysteine through phenylalanine. The retained sequence is limited to the CDR3, 45 bases, with the frame set at the first base. The germline V gene sets CDR1 to KGHSH and CDR2 to LQKENI. This record belongs to a study of a mutant IDH1 vaccine in newly diagnosed glioma (dated by TCRdb to about 2021). Describing the broader study: Vaccination began 4-6 weeks after radiotherapy alone, or alongside temozolomide cycles in the chemotherapy-containing groups. Prior to enrollment, patients had been given standard therapy consisting of radiotherapy alone, temozolomide alone, or radiochemotherapy with temozolomide, with the combination given to most patients. Visit V12 was the week-35 safety follow-up and visit V13 was the week-47 end of study. Of the 32 treated patients, approximately 62% were male and about 40% were female, and the mean age was 40.4 years. For exploratory analyses, 25 treated patients had longitudinal TCRB deep sequencing done wherever samples were available. Peripheral blood was drawn at six visits: V03 (baseline), V05, V07, V10, V12 and V13.

The full study reports these points: Changes in the top peripheral T cell clonotypes picked up by TCRB sequencing did not appear to be linked to pseudoprogression. PBMC samples for TCRB deep sequencing were selected based on availability. The authors noted that analyses of patient blood samples could not be reproduced because of sample limitations. Across multiple MHC alleles, vaccine-induced immune responses were seen in just over 90% of patients.

To prepare the library, the immunoSEQ multiplex PCR assay was applied. Following the manufacturer's protocol, the hsTCRB Kit was used to amplify rearranged TCR beta chain sequences. An Illumina MiSeq was used to sequence the TCRB libraries. Turning to the authors' computational methods: The proprietary platform of the kit vendor was used for demultiplexing, trimming and gene mapping. This is the immuneACCESS table as TCRdb keeps it, with only in-frame sequences that have V and J called. A part of the clones is gone; compared with another copy, unresolved V genes explain less than half, and the rest is unexplained. From that table come the V and J calls and clone size; the DNA was used to work out D and trimming. Present in this sample are 77,000 or so clones, approximately 75% of which were seen just once. The ten top clones hold around 5% of the sample. The time point label on this specimen signifies: week 47, end of study. Each vaccine dose was 300 ug of a 20-mer mutant IDH1 peptide in Montanide, given subcutaneously with topical imiquimod. Eight vaccinations were administered to patients in weeks 1, 3, 5, 7, 11, 15, 19 and 23, corresponding to visits V03 through V10. Donors had newly diagnosed WHO grade 3 or 4 IDH1-mutant astrocytomas with loss of nuclear ATRX. The samples were drawn from NOA16, a multicentre, single-arm, open-label phase I trial in Germany that tested a mutant IDH1 peptide vaccine in humans for the first time. Genomic DNA for TCRB sequencing was extracted from EDTA blood using the DNeasy Blood and Tissue Kit.

The TCR comes from a middle-aged man with glioma. The sequencing here drew on PBMCs, taken from a glioma patient whose treatment included an IDH1 peptide vaccine. The chain is made from TRBV18 and TRBJ2-1, and TRBD2 aligns with 11 junction nucleotides. The nucleotide sequence is TGTGCCAGCTCAGTAGCGGGAGGGTCCTACAATGAGCAGTTCTTC. Its protein reads: CASSVAGGSYNEQFF.